This note documents a single TCR beta chain sequence. The germline V gene encodes CDR1 PRHDT and CDR2 FYEKMQ (reference sequence). This CDR3 contains 15 residues. Trimming at V came to 6 bases and at J to 4 bases, leaving 8 bases not matched to a gene. This record belongs to a study of cytomegalovirus exposure and HLA in healthy donors. Some clones are missing from TCRdb's copy, which holds only in-frame ones; the method was immunoSEQ multiplex PCR. The repertoire holds roughly 73,000 clones, with approximately 95% as singletons. The V and J genes are TRBV13 and TRBJ2-1; 8 bases line up with TRBD2. The sample was PBMCs. The receptor comes from a man between 18 and 29 years old in good health and CMV-seronegative. The CDR3: CASRRSGGKYNEQFF. CDR3 nucleotide sequence: TGTGCCAGCAGACGAAGCGGGGGCAAATACAATGAGCAGTTCTTC.